This entry features one TCR beta chain sequence. This entry is derived from a study of long-term antiretroviral therapy in people with HIV. The CDR3 runs to 13 residues. Trimming stripped 0 bases from V and 6 bases from J, with 6 bases between. Germline V CDR1 and CDR2: MNHEY, SVGAGI. The assay used was immunoSEQ (version v3.0), run at survey level. Measured with immunoSEQ multiplex PCR; TCRdb has only the in-frame clones, and not every one. The profile shows around 25,000 clones, 85% of them singletons. The material sequenced was unsorted PBMCs, taken 2.3 years after starting antiretroviral therapy. This sequence was found in a man aged 35 to 55 with HIV. This chain uses TRBV6-5 with TRBJ2-4, with a tentative D call TRBD2 (5 bases). Written as DNA, the CDR3 is TGTGCCAGCAGTTACTCTGGAGGAAACATTCAGTACTTC. Translation: CASSYSGGNIQYF.